This TCR beta chain appears in the sequencing data of a study of shared clonotypes between healthy human individuals. Here immunoSEQ multiplex PCR was the method, and the copy in TCRdb shows in-frame clones only, minus some. Of around 600,000 clones listed, more than 95% are singletons. As regards this clone: Its target is not known.

Study-wide results and limits: Larger estimated richness was generally recorded for naive subsets relative to memory subsets. The generation probabilities recorded for non-shared clonotypes fell below those of clonotypes shared by all four donors.

Material: naive CD4+ T cells sorted from blood. As for subset: CD45RA+ positively selected. The clonotype was recovered from a woman aged 25 to 39 in good health.

CDR3 nucleotides: TGCGCCAGCAGCTTGGCCCAGGACAGGGTGCTTGGGGAGCTGTTTTTT. Protein: CASSLAQDRVLGELFF. This sequence joins TRBV5-1 and TRBJ2-2; 8 bases match TRBD1. Germline assignment: CDR1 SGHRS and CDR2 YFSETQ. The CDR3 runs 16 residues. Unmatched junction bases numbered 9, after V lost 0 bases and J lost 8 bases.